This T cell receptor beta chain originates from a study of blood T cells in healthy people across ages. PCR was performed a second time for about 7 to 12 cycles using a sample-barcoded 5' primer and a J-beta primer mix. One entry per CDR3 protein, called by TCRdb with MiXCR from the 5' RACE reads. Found here are approximately 1,700,000 distinct CDR3 sequences, about two fifths of them singletons; the top ten hold 20% to 25%. The CDR3 totals 13 residues. Trimming took 6 bases from V and 8 from J, leaving 13 bases between them. The sequence came from a human donor in good health. Sequencing input: blood. This chain connects TRBV12-3 or TRBV12-4 to TRBJ1-4, with D perhaps matching TRBD1 (6 bases). The CDR3 protein is CASRRDIEEKLFF. The CDR3 region has the DNA TGTGCCAGCAGGCGGGACATCGAGGAAAAACTGTTTTTT.